This passage covers 26 T cell receptor beta chains from one sample sequenced in a study of T cells in Graves' hyperthyroidism and ophthalmopathy (dated by TCRdb to the late 2010s). The library was produced with multiplex PCR. TCRdb shows the sequencer as Illumina HiSeq 2000. TCR beta CDR3 regions were amplified from RNA transcripts. The first round of RT-PCR for the TCR CDR3 was performed with the HTBI primer set and the Qiagen OneStep RT-PCR kit. Using fastp at Q25 and MiXCR, TCRdb reprocessed the public reads and kept productive beta chains. Entries that share a CDR3 protein sequence are merged under the most common genes and DNA. In all, the sample holds 400,000 to 550,000 distinct CDR3 sequences, and less than 25% of those were seen once. The ten largest account for roughly 10% of the sample. Sequenced sample: blood. Receptors were obtained from a woman aged 25 to 39 with Graves' ophthalmopathy.

This clonotype has at least ten counts. This chain uses TRBV6-5 with TRBJ2-5, with 10 bases matching TRBD2. V lost 6 bases, J lost 5 bases, and 9 bases stayed unmatched. Germline CDR1 is MNHEY and CDR2 is SVGAGI. The CDR3 extends over 15 amino acids. As DNA, the CDR3 is TGTGCCAGCAGAAAAAGCGGGGGGGCCAGGGAGACCCAGTACTTC. This codes for CASRKSGGARETQYF.

V is TRBV11-2 and J is TRBJ2-5, with TRBD1 matching 11 bases. This CDR3 comprises 18 residues. Trimming at V came to 4 bases and at J to 5 bases, leaving 15 bases not matched to a gene. Germline loops: CDR1 SGHAT, CDR2 FQNNGV. This chain's CDR3 is CASSSFNRWTGGEETQYF. The CDR3 nucleotides read TGTGCCAGCAGCTCCTTTAATAGATGGACAGGGGGCGAGGAGACCCAGTACTTC.

The chain has TRBV20-1 and TRBJ2-7; 7 positions match TRBD1. The CDR3 loop spans 16 amino acids. The germline gives CDR1 DFQATT, CDR2 SNEGSKA (reference sequence). J lost 4 bases, V lost 2 bases, and 14 bases had no gene match. CDR3 sequence: CSARRGTAIHKYEQYF. The CDR3 DNA is TGCAGTGCTAGACGAGGGACAGCTATACATAAATACGAGCAGTACTTC.

V usage is TRBV18 and J usage is TRBJ1-1; TRBD1 might be the D (6 bases). The CDR3 has 16 residues. The V gene's germline CDR1 is KGHSH and CDR2 LQKENI. Trimming cost V 2 bases and J 1 base, with 14 bases left between them. As DNA, the CDR3 is TGTGCCAGCTCACCATCGGGGAACAGGGCGAACACTGAAGCTTTCTTT. Translation gives CASSPSGNRANTEAFF.

For this clonotype: A much larger clone differs by one base, so this may be a read error. The rearrangement joins TRBV6-1 to TRBJ2-5, with D unresolved. This CDR3 region has 14 residues. The V end lost 4 bases, the J end lost 2 bases, and 11 bases lay between the germline ends. In germline, CDR1 is MNHNS, CDR2 SASEGT. The CDR3 sequence: CASSGAGAQETQYF. The CDR3 region has the DNA TGTGCCAGCAGTGGGGCAGGAGCACAAGAGACCCAGTACTTC.

This chain links TRBV25-1 with TRBJ1-2; D possibly corresponds to TRBD1 (6 bases). Trimming shortened V by 5 bases and J by 0 bases, and 28 bases separated the two germline ends. Looked up from germline, CDR1 is MGHDK and CDR2 is SYGVNS. The CDR3 runs to 20 residues. CDR3 amino acids: CASSQLRIGGGFLTNYGYTF. The CDR3 DNA follows: TGTGCCAGCAGTCAACTTCGCATAGGGGGTGGCTTTCTTACTAACTATGGCTACACCTTC.

The chain links TRBV20-1 to TRBJ1-5; D gene uncertain. This CDR3 is built from 14 residues. With 4 bases removed from V and 1 base from J, the gap between germline ends came to 11 bases. From germline, CDR1 is DFQATT and CDR2 SNEGSKA (reference sequence). The CDR3 here is CSAKDPRSNQPQHF. CDR3 bases: TGCAGTGCTAAAGACCCCAGGAGCAATCAGCCCCAGCATTTT.

Many counts were recorded for this clonotype. The CDR3 loop reads CASSLGWRPGTEAFF. CDR3 nucleotides: TGTGCCAGCAGCCTGGGCTGGCGGCCAGGCACTGAAGCTTTCTTT. The chain employs TRBV7-6 and TRBJ1-1; D ambiguous. The ends were cut back, 5 bases at V and 4 bases at J, with 17 bases in the middle. CDR1 is SGHVS, CDR2 FNYEAQ, per germline. CDR3 size: 15 residues.

This clonotype was counted a single time. In this CDR3 the conserved last residue, phenylalanine or tryptophan, is missing, so a read error is likely. No DNA is shown, since the ends of the CDR3 on it are uncertain; the CDR3 is the one TCRdb lists. The chain employs TRBV7-2 and TRBJ2-6; the D call of TRBD2 is as the table states it, not checked on the DNA. Germline CDR1 SGHTA, CDR2 FQGNSA. The CDR3 extends over 8 residues, inclusive of both ends. The CDR3 spells CASSLTSG.

The sample holds many counts of this clonotype. The CDR3 DNA sequence: TGTGCCAGCAGCTTCGGACAGGGTCTTTTTGGAAACACCATATATTTT. It codes for CASSFGQGLFGNTIYF. This rearrangement joins TRBV7-8 to TRBJ1-3; 8 bases line up with TRBD1. The length of the CDR3 is 16 residues. Germline values: CDR1 SGHVS, CDR2 FQNEAQ. J was trimmed by 3 bases and V by 3 bases; bases with no gene match: 7.

This clonotype showed up many times. The rearrangement links TRBV29-1 to TRBJ2-7; 14 nucleotides match TRBD2. The germline gives CDR1 SQVTM, CDR2 ANQGSEA. The trim removed 6 bases at V and 2 bases at J, leaving 9 bases unmatched. CDR3 size: 16 residues. The CDR3 loop reads CSVAGTSGSPPYEQYF. The CDR3 bases are TGCAGCGTCGCCGGGACTAGCGGGAGCCCACCCTACGAGCAGTACTTC.

This clonotype was detected many times. V is TRBV20-1 and J is TRBJ2-2; D assignment may be TRBD1 or TRBD2 (5 bases each). CDR3 length equals 13 residues. Trimming removed 6 bases from V and 7 bases from J, with 15 bases in between. Per germline, CDR1 DFQATT and CDR2 SNEGSKA (reference sequence). The CDR3, as DNA: TGCAGTGCCTCAAGAGGGGCAGGCGGGGAGCTGTTTTTT. This sequence encodes CSASRGAGGELFF.

This clonotype occurred many times. The chain combines TRBV9 with TRBJ2-2; D is perhaps TRBD1 (5 bases). This CDR3 has 15 amino acids. Trimming removed 0 bases at V and 5 bases at J, with 11 bases between. The germline gives CDR1 SGDLS, CDR2 YYNGEE. CDR3 residues: CASSVDWGQTGELFF. In nucleotides, the CDR3 is TGTGCCAGCAGCGTAGACTGGGGCCAAACCGGGGAGCTGTTTTTT.

This clonotype was counted many times. The chain recombines TRBV20-1 with TRBJ2-7, with 12 bases matching TRBD2. The CDR3 consists of 13 residues. Looked up from germline, CDR1 is DFQATT and CDR2 is SNEGSKA (reference sequence). The CDR3 DNA follows: TGCAGCCATCTAGCGGGGGGGCTTCGAGAGCAGTACTTC. Translation gives CSHLAGGLREQYF.

In this sample, this clonotype turned up many times. V usage is TRBV6-1 and J usage is TRBJ1-1; D is uncertain. V gave up 6 bases and J gave up 6 bases, with 11 bases separating them. CDR1 is MNHNS, CDR2 SASEGT, per germline. The CDR3 covers 12 residues. The DNA for the CDR3 is TGTGCCAGCAGCGACGTTCCGGCTGAAGCTTTCTTT. This sequence encodes CASSDVPAEAFF.

CDR3 protein: CASINGVKDTEAFF. DNA of the CDR3: TGTGCCAGCATCAATGGGGTGAAGGACACTGAAGCTTTCTTT. This chain uses TRBV7-2 with TRBJ1-1, with D unclear. This CDR3 comprises 14 residues. The germline V gene encodes CDR1 SGHTA and CDR2 FQGNSA. V was shortened by 7 bases and J by 3 bases, with 15 bases between the two germline ends.

Ten or more counts support this clonotype. This chain links TRBV4-1 with TRBJ1-1; tentatively, D is TRBD1 (6 bases). CDR3 length: 14 amino acids. V was clipped by 1 base and J by 8 bases, with 14 bases between them. Germline V gene sequence: CDR1 MGHRA, CDR2 YSYEKL. CDR3 sequence: CASSQGGGTQEAFF. The CDR3 DNA follows: TGCGCCAGCAGCCAAGGGGGAGGGACACAAGAAGCTTTCTTT.

V is TRBV6-2 or TRBV6-3 and J is TRBJ2-5; the D call may be TRBD1 or TRBD2 (5 bases each). V was pared by 11 bases and J by 7 bases, with 20 bases between. CDR3 length equals 13 residues. Germline-derived CDR1 and CDR2 are MNHEY and SVGEGT. In DNA form, the CDR3 reads TGTGCCGGCTCCGCCCGGGGACGAGGGACCCAGTACTTC. Translation: CAGSARGRGTQYF.

With respect to this clonotype: A much larger clonotype is one base distant, so this may be a read error. The CDR3 loop is CASSPWTAIMNTEAFF. The CDR3 DNA reads TGTGCCAGCAGTCCCTGGACAGCCATAATGAACACTGAAGCTTTCTTT. The chain is built from TRBV28 and TRBJ1-1; D is perhaps TRBD1 (6 bases). This CDR3 is built from 16 residues. Germline V gene lookup returns CDR1 MDHEN and CDR2 SYDVKM. Between the trimmed V and J ends, which lost 5 bases and 0 bases, there was a span of 16 bases.

The table lists this clonotype with many counts. The chain has TRBV27 and TRBJ1-2; D uncertain. The CDR3 has 14 residues. The V end lost 2 bases, the J end lost 3 bases, and 10 bases lay between the germline ends. Germline values: CDR1 MNHEY, CDR2 SMNVEV (reference sequence). In DNA form, the CDR3 reads TGTGCCAGCAGTTTAAGAGGGAAGCACTATGGCTACACCTTC. This gives the protein CASSLRGKHYGYTF.

This clonotype appeared many times. The chain couples TRBV20-1 to TRBJ1-1, with 9 bases aligning to TRBD1. Trimming took 1 base from V and 11 from J; bases not matched to a gene: 5. The length of the CDR3 is 12 residues. Germline lookup yields CDR1 DFQATT and CDR2 SNEGSKA (reference sequence). The CDR3 protein is CSARGGDRAAFF. Written as DNA, the CDR3 is TGCAGTGCTAGAGGTGGGGACAGGGCTGCTTTCTTT.

The sample holds many counts of this clonotype. The rearrangement joins TRBV7-9 to TRBJ2-7; possible D gene TRBD2, 6 bases. The germline CDR1 and CDR2 sequences are SEHNR and FQNEAQ (reference sequence). V was pared by 1 base and J by 5 bases, with 9 bases between. The CDR3 is made up of 13 amino acids. The CDR3 is CASSLGGRNEQYF. As DNA, the CDR3 is TGTGCCAGCAGCTTAGGGGGGAGGAACGAGCAGTACTTC. Looking up the rest from reference TRBV7-9 and TRBJ2-7 gives the full variable domain: DTGVSQNPRHKITKRGQNVTFRCDPISEHNRLYWYRQTLGQGPEFLTYFQNEAQLEKSRLLSDRFSAERPKGSFSTLEIQRTEQGDSAMYLCASSLGGRNEQYFGPGTRLTVT.

This clonotype has at least ten counts. J is TRBJ1-1 and V is TRBV12-3 or TRBV12-4; D ambiguous. Between the trimmed V and J ends, which lost 6 bases and 1 base, there was a span of 9 bases. The CDR3 extends over 13 amino acids. This chain's CDR3 is CASRGVPNTEAFF. The DNA of the CDR3 is TGTGCCAGCAGGGGCGTCCCGAACACTGAAGCTTTCTTT.

This clonotype was seen at least ten times. This rearrangement joins TRBV29-1 to TRBJ1-3; 7 positions match TRBD1. Germline CDR1 reads SQVTM; CDR2 reads ANQGSEA. J lost 2 bases, V lost 3 bases, and 7 bases had no gene match. This CDR3 is 15 amino acids long. The CDR3 loop reads CSVDDVDRAGNTIYF. The CDR3 coding sequence is TGCAGCGTTGACGACGTAGACAGGGCTGGAAACACCATATATTTT.

The gene calls are TRBV6-2 or TRBV6-3 and TRBJ2-7, with 7 bases that match TRBD1. The CDR3 covers 13 residues. Unmatched junction bases numbered 2, after V lost 0 bases and J lost 6 bases. Germline values: CDR1 MNHEY, CDR2 SVGEGT. CDR3 coding DNA: TGTGCCAGCAGTTACTCCGGGACAGCCGAGCAGTACTTC. Encoded protein: CASSYSGTAEQYF.

In this sample, this clonotype turned up many times. CDR3 protein: CSAKDSNYGYTF. The CDR3 DNA follows: TGCAGCGCGAAGGACAGCAACTATGGCTACACCTTC. The J gene is TRBJ1-2, the V gene TRBV29-1, with D perhaps matching TRBD1 (6 bases). CDR1 and CDR2 from the germline V gene are SQVTM and ANQGSEA. The CDR3 contains 12 residues. V was trimmed by 7 bases and J by 2 bases, leaving 11 bases between them.